This paragraph reports one T cell receptor (beta chain). Its antigen is unidentified. This specimen belongs to a study of T cell repertoires in cytomegalovirus infection. Study-wide background: Epitope selection comprised recently identified HLA-C-restricted CMV epitopes and well-studied HLA-B-restricted CMV epitopes. Public TCR beta signatures were indicative of both CMV infection and a matching HLA type. Study observations and caveats: Clonotypes of TCR beta that were HLA-C-restricted and CMV-specific dominated the ex vivo response.

TCRdb reanalysed the reads using MiXCR and keeps one entry per CDR3 protein. The sample includes 300,000 or so distinct CDR3 sequences, roughly 25% of them seen just once. The length of the CDR3 is 10 residues. Looked up from germline, CDR1 is SGHTA and CDR2 is FQGNSA. Trimming removed 2 bases at V and 10 bases at J, with 5 bases between. The sequence derives from a human donor in good health (CMV status not recorded). Some clones in this sample may be carry-over from other donors' samples. The specimen was cultured PBMCs, collected from culture after CMV antigen stimulation. The gene calls are TRBV7-2 and TRBJ1-2; the D is unclear. The CDR3 nucleotides read TGTGCCAGCAGCTTACCCCCCTACACCTTC. This codes for CASSLPPYTF.